This T cell receptor beta chain was recovered during a study of cytomegalovirus exposure and HLA in healthy donors. Across the study: Falling in the Caucasian-associated ancestry cluster were 80% to 90% of a few hundred genotyped donors. General observations from the study: Earlier findings revealed that most TCR beta V segments proved productive either about 87% or about 30% of the time. Most TCR sequences proved rare, with some public TCRs found in many donors.

As regards this clone: Its specificity is not known.

The PCR had 60 Vbeta and 13 Jbeta primers. The repertoire was sequenced with immunoSEQ multiplex PCR; TCRdb's copy has only in-frame clones and lacks some. The table has roughly 170,000 clones, approximately 80% seen once. At sampling all donors were nominally healthy, likely with unrecorded immune exposures. The CDR3 is made up of 13 amino acids. CDR1 is LNHDA, CDR2 SQIVND, per germline (reference sequence). The V end lost 3 bases, the J end lost 7 bases, and 10 bases lay between the germline ends. The sequence derives from a woman aged 45 to 65 in good health and CMV-seropositive. The V call is TRBV19, the J call TRBJ1-5; D not certain. The specimen sequenced was PBMCs. The CDR3 DNA reads TGTGCCAGTAGTATCGTGGGGAGGCAGCCCCAGCATTTT. The encoded protein is CASSIVGRQPQHF.